The 26 T cell receptor beta chains listed next were all sequenced from one sample in a study of metastatic and nonmetastatic thyroid tumors. All patients were untreated before thyroid surgery. TCRdb re-called the PCR reads with MiXCR. The sample contains tens of thousands of clones, around 10% of which appear only once. Material: blood. These receptors were collected from a male donor with papillary thyroid cancer or a benign thyroid nodule (not recorded which). Some clones in this sample may be carry-over from other donors' samples.

This clone was observed a few times. The chain carries TRBV5-8 and TRBJ2-2; D could derive from TRBD1 or TRBD2 (5 bases each). Per germline, CDR1 SGHTS and CDR2 YDEGEE. The length of the CDR3 is 16 residues. V shed 4 bases and J shed 5 bases, with 18 bases lying between them. The CDR3 sequence is CASSPLKRGRTGELFF. In DNA, the CDR3 is TGTGCCAGCAGCCCGTTAAAGAGGGGACGAACCGGGGAGCTGTTTTTT.

The V and J genes are TRBV3-1 and TRBJ2-5; no definite D call. The CDR3 extends over 16 amino acids. The V gene's germline CDR1 is LGHDT and CDR2 YNNKEL (reference sequence). The V gene lost 4 bases and the J gene lost 0 bases, with 15 bases spanning the gap. The CDR3 DNA reads as TGTGCCAGCAGCCCCCGTCCAGCAGCTTACCAAGAGACCCAGTACTTC. It yields the protein CASSPRPAAYQETQYF.

This clone occurred once. A much more abundant neighbour one base away suggests this may be a read error. The V call is TRBV30, the J call TRBJ1-5; D unclear. The CDR3 extends over 17 amino acids. Germline loops: CDR1 GTSNPN, CDR2 SVGIG (reference sequence). Here the CDR3 DNA reads TGTGCCTGGAGTGTGGGTCTTAGCGGATATAGCAGTCAGCCCCAGCATTTT. Translated, it gives CAWSVGLSGYSSQPQHF.

This clone was seen ten or more times. This chain links TRBV4-3 with TRBJ2-7, with TRBD1 as a possible D gene (6 bases). V was trimmed by 2 bases and J by 3 bases, leaving 11 bases between them. Germline CDR1 and CDR2: LGHNA and YSLEER. This CDR3 has 14 amino acids. The chain's CDR3 is CASSQTKGGYEQYF. The CDR3 DNA follows: TGCGCCAGCAGCCAAACTAAAGGGGGCTACGAGCAGTACTTC.

This clone showed up many times. The junction shows a germline mismatch at one end, possibly a read error. J is TRBJ1-4 and V is TRBV5-1; the D is unclear. The germline gives CDR1 SGHRS, CDR2 YFSETQ. This CDR3 has 13 residues. CDR3 region: CASSLGRNEKLSF. CDR3 DNA: TGCGCCAGCAGCTTAGGACGAAATGAAAAACTGTCTTTT.

This clone was picked up many times. This chain connects TRBV9 to TRBJ1-1, with D possibly TRBD1 on 6 matching bases. Germline assignment: CDR1 SGDLS and CDR2 YYNGEE. The V and J ends lost 2 bases and 1 base respectively, with 9 bases between them. There are 14 residues in the CDR3. The CDR3 DNA follows: TGTGCCAGCAGCGTTGGGGGCCAGAACACTGAAGCTTTCTTT. Translation gives CASSVGGQNTEAFF. The complete variable domain, with remaining parts taken from reference TRBV9 and TRBJ1-1, reads DSGVTQTPKHLITATGQRVTLRCSPRSGDLSVYWYQQSLDQGLQFLIQYYNGEERAKGNILERFSAQQFPDLHSELNLSSLELGDSALYFCASSVGGQNTEAFFGQGTRLTVV.

Many counts were recorded for this clone. The gene calls are TRBV9 and TRBJ2-5, with TRBD2 matching over 8 bases. CDR3 length: 15 residues. Germline loops: CDR1 SGDLS, CDR2 YYNGEE. The V and J ends lost 0 bases and 5 bases, in that order; junction bases with no gene match: 6. The CDR3 DNA reads as TGTGCCAGCAGCGTAGCTGCAAGCGGGAGTGAGACCCAGTACTTC. It yields the protein CASSVAASGSETQYF.

This clone came up many times. The CDR3 region has the DNA TGTGCCAGCAGAAAGGCTATCCAAGAGACCCAGTACTTC. Its protein product is CASRKAIQETQYF. The chain combines TRBV6-2 or TRBV6-3 with TRBJ2-5; D gene uncertain. The V and J ends lost 6 bases and 1 base respectively, with 9 bases between them. CDR3 size: 13 residues. The germline V gene encodes CDR1 MNHEY and CDR2 SVGEGT.

This clone was counted many times. The rearrangement links TRBV2 to TRBJ1-6, with D possibly matching TRBD1 (6 bases). The CDR3 has 15 amino acids. V shed 2 bases and J shed 9 bases, with 14 bases lying between them. Per the germline V gene, CDR1 is SNHLY and CDR2 is FYNNEI. CDR3 nucleotides: TGTGCCAGCAGTGAATTAGTAGGGGGAGGTTCACCCCTCCACTTT. Protein product: CASSELVGGGSPLHF.

There are many counts of this clone. This chain links TRBV30 with TRBJ2-3, with a tentative D call TRBD2 (5 bases). The V end was cut by 0 bases, the J end by 6 bases, with 7 bases between. The V gene's germline CDR1 is GTSNPN and CDR2 SVGIG (reference sequence). This CDR3 is 12 amino acids long. The CDR3 bases are TGTGCCTGGAGTGTACTAGGCGATACGCAGTATTTT. This translates into CAWSVLGDTQYF. Combining the CDR3 with reference TRBV30 and TRBJ2-3 gives the whole variable domain SQTIHQWPATLVQPVGSPLSLECTVEGTSNPNLYWYRQAAGRGLQLLFYSVGIGQISSEVPQNLSASRPQDRQFILSSKKLLLSDSGFYLCAWSVLGDTQYFGPGTRLTVL.

This clone was seen many times. A read error is possible here, since a much larger clone lies one base away. Other DNA sequences within the sample encode an identical CDR3. CDR3 DNA: TGTGCCAGCAGTTCAACACGGAGTGCTATGAACACTGAAGCCTTCTTT. Its protein product is CASSSTRSAMNTEAFF. The chain combines TRBV28 with TRBJ1-1; D is uncertain. Germline V CDR1 and CDR2: MDHEN, SYDVKM. CDR3 size: 16 residues.

This sequence joins TRBV7-8 and TRBJ2-7; perhaps TRBD2 as D (7 bases). Germline V gene sequence: CDR1 SGHVS, CDR2 FQNEAQ. With 9 bases removed from V and 7 bases from J, the gap between germline ends came to 28 bases. The CDR3 runs to 16 residues. Here the CDR3 reads CASSQESGRGGAEQYF. Here the CDR3 DNA reads TGTGCCAGTAGCCAAGAATCAGGGCGCGGGGGCGCGGAGCAGTACTTC.

This clone was observed a handful of times. The chain couples TRBV5-4 to TRBJ2-3; possibly TRBD2 for D (5 bases). V dropped 1 base and J dropped 0 bases, with 21 bases sitting between them. The germline gives CDR1 SGHNT, CDR2 YYREEE (reference sequence). The CDR3 has 19 residues. CDR3 coding DNA: TGTGCCAGCAGCTTGAATTGGCTAGCCGACGGCAGTAGCACAGATACGCAGTATTTT. The encoded protein is CASSLNWLADGSSTDTQYF.

There are a few counts of this clone. A much more abundant neighbour one base away suggests this may be a read error. This chain's CDR3 is CSASMNTEALF. The DNA for the CDR3 is TGCAGTGCTAGTATGAACACTGAAGCTCTCTTT. This chain connects TRBV20-1 to TRBJ1-1; D ambiguous. The CDR3 is made up of 11 amino acids. Germline CDR1 reads DFQATT; CDR2 reads SNEGSKA (reference sequence).

Points on this clone: A read error is possible here, since a much larger clone lies one base away. The chain is built from TRBV7-9 and TRBJ2-5, with D possibly TRBD2 on 7 matching bases. Germline-derived CDR1 and CDR2 are SEHNR and FQNEAQ (reference sequence). The CDR3 contains 13 residues. CDR3 nucleotides: TGTGCCAGCAGCCCCGGGGGGCAAGAGGCCCAGTACTTC. Protein sequence: CASSPGGQEAQYF.

This clone came up many times. The chain combines TRBV20-1 with TRBJ2-3, with a weak D call TRBD2 (6 bases). The CDR3 covers 16 residues. V was trimmed by 3 bases and J by 7 bases, leaving 23 bases between them. Germline V gene sequence: CDR1 DFQATT, CDR2 SNEGSKA (reference sequence). The CDR3 reads CSASTLGSTRFYTQYF. The CDR3 bases are TGCAGTGCTAGTACCCTCGGGAGTACGCGCTTTTATACGCAGTATTTT.

This clone counts as medium-sized (0.01 to 0.1%). The chain links TRBV6-2 or TRBV6-3 to TRBJ1-1, with D possibly matching TRBD1 (5 bases). Deletions cut 2 bases from V and 3 bases from J, with 13 bases between. The germline V gene has CDR1 MNHEY and CDR2 SVGEGT. This CDR3 spans 15 amino acids. The CDR3 loop reads CASSYGGSGYTEAFF. The CDR3, as DNA: TGTGCCAGCAGTTACGGGGGGAGTGGGTACACTGAAGCTTTCTTT.

This clone was counted many times. Within the sample, other DNA sequences also encode this same CDR3. The chain combines TRBV30 with TRBJ2-7; TRBD2 agrees at 7 bases. Germline lookup yields CDR1 GTSNPN and CDR2 SVGIG (reference sequence). The CDR3 sequence is 13 residues long. With V trimmed by 7 bases and J by 2 bases, 8 bases remained unmatched. The CDR3: CASAGTKAYEQYF. In nucleotides, the CDR3 is TGTGCCTCTGCGGGGACTAAAGCCTACGAGCAGTACTTC.

This clone occurred many times. Other DNA sequences within the sample encode an identical CDR3. This chain uses TRBV28 with TRBJ1-1; 7 bases align to TRBD1. Germline CDR1 and CDR2: MDHEN and SYDVKM. The CDR3 loop spans 13 amino acids. The junction had 9 bases not matched to a gene; V was cut back by 5 bases and J by 9 bases. The CDR3 protein is CASSQPPGQQAFF. In DNA, the CDR3 is TGTGCCAGCAGTCAACCCCCGGGACAGCAAGCTTTCTTT.

This chain links TRBV4-1 with TRBJ2-1, with 11 bases fitting TRBD2. Trimming at V came to 1 base and at J to 9 bases, leaving 2 bases not matched to a gene. The CDR3 has 14 residues. Germline V lookup: CDR1 MGHRA, CDR2 YSYEKL. The CDR3 nucleotides read TGCGCCAGCAGCCAAGTTACTAGCGGGAGTGAGCAGTTCTTC. Amino acids: CASSQVTSGSEQFF.

The V call is TRBV5-4, the J call TRBJ2-3; 10 bases line up with TRBD2. The CDR3 extends over 17 amino acids. CDR1 is SGHNT and CDR2 is YYREEE in the germline V gene (reference sequence). V gave up 3 bases and J gave up 4 bases; unmatched junction bases: 11. CDR3 nucleotide sequence: TGTGCCAGCAGCTCACCCTGGCTAGCGGGAGAGTCAGATACGCAGTATTTT. As protein: CASSSPWLAGESDTQYF.

The chain combines TRBV28 with TRBJ1-2; the D gene is possibly TRBD1 (6 bases). CDR1 is MDHEN, CDR2 SYDVKM, per germline. V shed 8 bases and J shed 4 bases, with 17 bases lying between them. There are 14 residues in the CDR3. The CDR3 sequence: CASHRAPEAYGYTF. CDR3 coding DNA: TGTGCCAGCCACAGGGCTCCCGAAGCCTATGGCTACACCTTC.

A word on this clone: An end of the junction differs from the germline gene, which may be a read error. Other DNA sequences of this sample code for an identical CDR3. The chain has TRBV3-1 and TRBJ2-3; 8 bases are shared with TRBD1. The CDR3 has 13 residues. CDR1 and CDR2 from the germline V gene are LGHDT and YNNKEL (reference sequence). This CDR3 is CASSLGQADTQYF. In DNA, the CDR3 is TGTGCCAGCAGCCTGGGACAGGCAGATACGCAGTACTTT.

By share, this clone counts as medium-sized (0.01 to 0.1%). The V gene is TRBV6-1, the J gene TRBJ1-2; perhaps TRBD1 as D (6 bases). In germline, CDR1 is MNHNS, CDR2 SASEGT. Trimming removed 0 bases from V and 6 bases from J, with 14 bases in between. The CDR3 consists of 15 residues. Here the CDR3 reads CASSEAGRGMDGYTF. DNA of the CDR3: TGTGCCAGCAGTGAAGCGGGTAGGGGGATGGATGGCTACACCTTC.

To note about this clone: With a much larger clone just one base away, this may be a read error. The V call is TRBV15, the J call TRBJ2-1; 8 bases are a match to TRBD1. The CDR3 length is 17 residues. CDR1 and CDR2 from the germline V gene are LNHNV and YYDKDF (reference sequence). CDR3 DNA: TGTACCACCAGCAGAGATCGGGCAGGGGGCAGGTACAATGAGCAGTTCTTC. The encoded protein is CTTSRDRAGGRYNEQFF.

This clone was seen ten or more times. CDR3 in amino acids: CASSYSGGTNEKLFF. The DNA for the CDR3 is TGTGCCAGCAGTTACTCGGGGGGCACTAATGAAAAACTGTTTTTT. This chain uses TRBV6-5 with TRBJ1-4; the D gene is possibly TRBD1 (6 bases). Germline-derived CDR1 and CDR2 are MNHEY and SVGAGI. This CDR3 contains 15 residues. V lost 0 bases and J 2 bases, leaving 7 bases between the germline ends.